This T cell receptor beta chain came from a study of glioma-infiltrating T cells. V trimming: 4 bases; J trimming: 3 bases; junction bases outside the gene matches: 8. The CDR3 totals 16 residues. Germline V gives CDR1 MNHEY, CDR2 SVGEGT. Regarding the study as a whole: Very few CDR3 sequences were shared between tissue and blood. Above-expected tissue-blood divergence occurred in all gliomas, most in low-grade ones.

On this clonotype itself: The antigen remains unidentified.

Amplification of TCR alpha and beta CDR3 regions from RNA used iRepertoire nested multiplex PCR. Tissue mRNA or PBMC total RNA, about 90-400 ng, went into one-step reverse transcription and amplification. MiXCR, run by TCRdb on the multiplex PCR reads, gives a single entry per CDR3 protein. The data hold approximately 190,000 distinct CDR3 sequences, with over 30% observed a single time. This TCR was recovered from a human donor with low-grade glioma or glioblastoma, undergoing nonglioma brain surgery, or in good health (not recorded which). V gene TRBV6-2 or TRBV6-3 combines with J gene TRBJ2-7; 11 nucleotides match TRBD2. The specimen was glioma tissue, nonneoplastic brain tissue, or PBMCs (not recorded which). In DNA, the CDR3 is TGTGCCAGCAGTTCCTTCACTAGCGGGAGTATCTACGAGCAGTACTTC. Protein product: CASSSFTSGSIYEQYF.